This TCR beta chain was documented in a study of T cell repertoires in cytomegalovirus infection. The V gene lost 0 bases and the J gene lost 2 bases, with 10 bases spanning the gap. The CDR3 is 15 residues long. TCRdb called the reads again in MiXCR, with one record for every CDR3 protein. This table holds fewer than 250,000 distinct CDR3 sequences, around 12% found once. This clonotype was observed a handful of times. The TCR comes from a human donor in good health (CMV status not recorded). Some clones in this sample may be carry-over from other donors' samples. This rearrangement joins TRBV12-3 or TRBV12-4 to TRBJ1-1; D not certain. The sample taken for sequencing was PBMCs. As DNA, the CDR3 is TGTGCCAGCAGTTTAGCGGCAGCGCCTAACACTGAAGCTTTCTTT. Protein: CASSLAAAPNTEAFF.